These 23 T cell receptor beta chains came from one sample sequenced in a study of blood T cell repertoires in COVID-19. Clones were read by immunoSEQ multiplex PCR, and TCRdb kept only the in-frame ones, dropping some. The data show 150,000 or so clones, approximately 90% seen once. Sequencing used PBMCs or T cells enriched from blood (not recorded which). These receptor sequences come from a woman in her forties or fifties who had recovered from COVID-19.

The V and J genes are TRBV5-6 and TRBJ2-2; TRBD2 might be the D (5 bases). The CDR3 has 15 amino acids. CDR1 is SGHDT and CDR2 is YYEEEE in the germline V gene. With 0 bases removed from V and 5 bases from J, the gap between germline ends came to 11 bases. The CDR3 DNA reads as TGTGCCAGCAGCTTGGTTAAACTAGGGACCGGGGAGCTGTTTTTT. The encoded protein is CASSLVKLGTGELFF.

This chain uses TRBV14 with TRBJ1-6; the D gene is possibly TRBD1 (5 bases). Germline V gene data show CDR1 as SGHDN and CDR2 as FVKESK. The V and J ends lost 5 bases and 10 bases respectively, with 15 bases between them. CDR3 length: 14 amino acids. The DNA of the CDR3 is TGTGCCAGCAGCGGTATAGGGGTTCGGTCACCCCTCCACTTT. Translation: CASSGIGVRSPLHF.

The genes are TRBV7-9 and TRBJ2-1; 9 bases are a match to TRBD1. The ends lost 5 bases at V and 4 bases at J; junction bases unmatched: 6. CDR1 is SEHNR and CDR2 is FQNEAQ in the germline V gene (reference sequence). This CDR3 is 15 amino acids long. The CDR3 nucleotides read TGTGCCAGCAGCCTACAGGGGGCCTCTTACAATGAGCAGTTCTTC. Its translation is CASSLQGASYNEQFF.

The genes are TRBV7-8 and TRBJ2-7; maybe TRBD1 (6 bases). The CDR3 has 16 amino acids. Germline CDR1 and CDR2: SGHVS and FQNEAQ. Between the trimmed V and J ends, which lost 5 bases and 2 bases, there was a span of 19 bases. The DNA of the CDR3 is TGTGCCAGCAGCAAGGACAGACAGTTACTCCCCTACGAGCAGTACTTC. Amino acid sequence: CASSKDRQLLPYEQYF.

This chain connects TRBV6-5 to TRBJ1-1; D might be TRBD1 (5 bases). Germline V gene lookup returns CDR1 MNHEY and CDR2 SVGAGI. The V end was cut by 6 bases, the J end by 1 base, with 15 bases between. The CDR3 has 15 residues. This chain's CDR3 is CASSLNWGGNTEAFF. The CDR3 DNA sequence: TGTGCCAGCAGCCTAAACTGGGGGGGGAACACTGAAGCTTTCTTT.

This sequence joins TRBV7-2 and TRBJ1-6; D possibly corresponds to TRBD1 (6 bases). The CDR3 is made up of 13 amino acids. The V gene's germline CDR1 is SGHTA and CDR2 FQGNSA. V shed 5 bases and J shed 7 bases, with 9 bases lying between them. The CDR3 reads CASSDRLNSPLHF. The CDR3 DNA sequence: TGTGCCAGCAGCGACAGGTTAAATTCACCCCTCCACTTT.

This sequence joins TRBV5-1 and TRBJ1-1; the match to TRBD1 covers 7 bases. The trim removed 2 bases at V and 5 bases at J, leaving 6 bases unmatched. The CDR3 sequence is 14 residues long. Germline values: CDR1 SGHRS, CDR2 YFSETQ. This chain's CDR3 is CASSFGQVVTEAFF. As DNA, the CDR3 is TGCGCCAGCAGCTTCGGACAGGTGGTTACTGAAGCTTTCTTT. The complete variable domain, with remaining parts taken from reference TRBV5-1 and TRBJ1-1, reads KAGVTQTPRYLIKTRGQQVTLSCSPISGHRSVSWYQQTPGQGLQFLFEYFSETQRNKGNFPGRFSGRQFSNSRSEMNVSTLELGDSALYLCASSFGQVVTEAFFGQGTRLTVV.

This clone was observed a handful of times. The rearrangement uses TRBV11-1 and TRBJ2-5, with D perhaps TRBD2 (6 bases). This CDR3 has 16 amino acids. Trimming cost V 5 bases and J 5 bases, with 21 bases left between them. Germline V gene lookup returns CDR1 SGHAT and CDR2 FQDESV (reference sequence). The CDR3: CASSPPVEGMRETQYF. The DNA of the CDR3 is TGTGCCAGCAGCCCACCAGTGGAGGGGATGAGGGAGACCCAGTACTTC.

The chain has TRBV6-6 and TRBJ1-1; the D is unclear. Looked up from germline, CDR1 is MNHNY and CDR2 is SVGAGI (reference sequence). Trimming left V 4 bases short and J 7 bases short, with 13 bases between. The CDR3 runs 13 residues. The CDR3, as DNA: TGTGCCAGCAGTTCCATAGAGAAATTTGAAGCTTTCTTT. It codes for CASSSIEKFEAFF.

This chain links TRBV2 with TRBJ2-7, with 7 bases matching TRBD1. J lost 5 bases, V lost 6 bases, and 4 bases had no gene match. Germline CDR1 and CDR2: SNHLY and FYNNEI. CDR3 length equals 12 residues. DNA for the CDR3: TGTGCCAGCAGCTTGACAGGGAACGAGCAGTACTTC. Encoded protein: CASSLTGNEQYF.

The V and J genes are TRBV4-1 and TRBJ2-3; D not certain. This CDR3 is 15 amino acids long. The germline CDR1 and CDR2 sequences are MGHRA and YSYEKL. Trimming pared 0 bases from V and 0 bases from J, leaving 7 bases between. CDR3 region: CASSQDSLSTDTQYF. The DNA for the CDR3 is TGCGCCAGCAGCCAAGACTCTTTAAGCACAGATACGCAGTATTTT.

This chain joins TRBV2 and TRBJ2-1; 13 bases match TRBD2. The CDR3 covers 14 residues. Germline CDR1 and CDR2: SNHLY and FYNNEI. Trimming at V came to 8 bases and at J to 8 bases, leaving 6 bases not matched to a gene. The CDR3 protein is CASVTSGGSDEQFF. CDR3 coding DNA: TGTGCCAGCGTGACTAGCGGGGGGAGTGATGAGCAGTTCTTC.

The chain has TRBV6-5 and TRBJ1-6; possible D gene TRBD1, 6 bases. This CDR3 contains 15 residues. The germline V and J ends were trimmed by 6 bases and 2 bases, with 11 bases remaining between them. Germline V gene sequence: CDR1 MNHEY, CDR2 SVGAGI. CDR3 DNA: TGTGCCAGCAGGGGGGCAGGAGCCTATAATTCACCCCTCCACTTT. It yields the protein CASRGAGAYNSPLHF.

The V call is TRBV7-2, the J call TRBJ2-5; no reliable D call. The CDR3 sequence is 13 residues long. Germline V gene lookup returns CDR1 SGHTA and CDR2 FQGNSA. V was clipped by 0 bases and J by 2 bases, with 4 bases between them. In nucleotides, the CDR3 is TGTGCCAGCAGCTTAGCCCAACAAGAGACCCAGTACTTC. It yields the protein CASSLAQQETQYF.

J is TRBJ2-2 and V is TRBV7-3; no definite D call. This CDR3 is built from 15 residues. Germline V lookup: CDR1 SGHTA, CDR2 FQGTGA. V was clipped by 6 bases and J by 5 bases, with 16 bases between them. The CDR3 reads CASRVRGFATGELFF. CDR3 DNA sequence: TGTGCCAGCAGGGTCCGAGGATTTGCGACCGGGGAGCTGTTTTTT. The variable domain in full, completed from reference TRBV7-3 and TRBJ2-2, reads GAGVSQTPSNKVTEKGKYVELRCDPISGHTALYWYRQSLGQGPEFLIYFQGTGAADDSGLPNDRFFAVRPEGSVSTLKIQRTERGDSAVYLCASRVRGFATGELFFGEGSRLTVL.

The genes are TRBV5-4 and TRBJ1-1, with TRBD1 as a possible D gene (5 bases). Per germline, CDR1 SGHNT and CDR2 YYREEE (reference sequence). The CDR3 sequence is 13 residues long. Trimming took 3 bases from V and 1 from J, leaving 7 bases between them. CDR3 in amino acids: CASSWGPNTEAFF. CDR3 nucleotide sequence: TGTGCCAGCAGCTGGGGCCCGAACACTGAAGCTTTCTTT.

The CDR3 loop reads CASSITRFANTGELFF. Written as DNA, the CDR3 is TGTGCCAGTAGTATAACCAGGTTCGCGAACACCGGGGAGCTGTTTTTT. The V gene is TRBV19, the J gene TRBJ2-2; D uncertain. The CDR3 sequence is 16 residues long. The V gene's germline CDR1 is LNHDA and CDR2 SQIVND (reference sequence). Trimming removed 2 bases at V and 0 bases at J, with 10 bases between.

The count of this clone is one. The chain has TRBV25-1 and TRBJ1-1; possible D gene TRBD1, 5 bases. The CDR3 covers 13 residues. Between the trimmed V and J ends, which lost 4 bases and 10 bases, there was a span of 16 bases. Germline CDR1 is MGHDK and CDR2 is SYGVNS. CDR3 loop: CASSVQGGRGAFF. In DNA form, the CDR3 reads TGTGCCAGCAGTGTCCAGGGAGGAAGAGGAGCTTTCTTT.

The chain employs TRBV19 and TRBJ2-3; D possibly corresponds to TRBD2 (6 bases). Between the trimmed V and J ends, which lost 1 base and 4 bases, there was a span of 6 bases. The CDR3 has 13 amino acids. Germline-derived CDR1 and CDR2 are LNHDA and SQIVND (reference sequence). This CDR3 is CASSIGRADTQYF. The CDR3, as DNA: TGTGCCAGTAGTATAGGGAGGGCAGATACGCAGTATTTT. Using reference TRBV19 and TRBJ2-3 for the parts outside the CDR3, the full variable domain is DGGITQSPKYLFRKEGQNVTLSCEQNLNHDAMYWYRQDPGQGLRLIYYSQIVNDFQKGDIAEGYSVSREKKESFPLTVTSAQKNPTAFYLCASSIGRADTQYFGPGTRLTVL.

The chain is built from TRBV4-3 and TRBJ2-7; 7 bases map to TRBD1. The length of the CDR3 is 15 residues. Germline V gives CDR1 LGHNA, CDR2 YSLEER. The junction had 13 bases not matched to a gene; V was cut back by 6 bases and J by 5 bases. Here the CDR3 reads CASSHLRGTVDEQYF. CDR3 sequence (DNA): TGCGCCAGCAGTCACCTCAGGGGGACGGTGGACGAGCAGTACTTC.

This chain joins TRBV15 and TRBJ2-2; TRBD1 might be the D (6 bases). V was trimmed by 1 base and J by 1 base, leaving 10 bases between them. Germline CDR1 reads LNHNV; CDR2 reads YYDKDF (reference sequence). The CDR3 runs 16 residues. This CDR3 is CATSRGKGGNTGELFF. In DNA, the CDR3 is TGTGCCACCAGCAGAGGGAAAGGGGGGAACACCGGGGAGCTGTTTTTT.

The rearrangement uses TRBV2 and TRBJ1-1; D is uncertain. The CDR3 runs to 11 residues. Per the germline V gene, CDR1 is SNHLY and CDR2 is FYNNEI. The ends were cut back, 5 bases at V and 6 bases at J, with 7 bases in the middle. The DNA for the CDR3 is TGTGCCAGCAGTCAACAGTCTGAAGCTTTCTTT. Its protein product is CASSQQSEAFF. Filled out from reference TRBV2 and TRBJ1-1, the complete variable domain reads EPEVTQTPSHQVTQMGQEVILRCVPISNHLYFYWYRQILGQKVEFLVSFYNNEISEKSEIFDDQFSVERPDGSNFTLKIRSTKLEDSAMYFCASSQQSEAFFGQGTRLTVV.

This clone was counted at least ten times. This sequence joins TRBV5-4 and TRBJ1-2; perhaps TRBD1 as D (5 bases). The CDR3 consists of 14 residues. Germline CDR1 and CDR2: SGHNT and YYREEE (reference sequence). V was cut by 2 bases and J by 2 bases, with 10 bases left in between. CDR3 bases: TGTGCCAGCAGCTTCTCACAGGCCAACTATGGCTACACCTTC. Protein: CASSFSQANYGYTF.